One sample yielded the 18 T cell receptor beta chains listed below, sequenced in a study of T cells after yellow fever vaccination. TCRdb reprocessed the 5' RACE reads via MiXCR and lists one record per CDR3 protein. There are hundreds of thousands of distinct CDR3 sequences in the sample; 8.7% occur only once, and about a sixth lies in the top ten. Sequenced material: PBMCs, taken on the day of the first yellow fever vaccination. Every receptor here comes from a man aged 18 to 30 who received the YFV17D yellow fever vaccine.

The chain joins TRBV20-1 to TRBJ1-2; 9 bases map to TRBD1. The CDR3 has 10 residues. Trimming took 3 bases from V and 14 from J; bases not matched to a gene: 4. Germline V gene lookup returns CDR1 DFQATT and CDR2 SNEGSKA (reference sequence). The CDR3 DNA reads TGCAGTGCTAGGGGACAGGGCGGGACCTTC. Its protein is CSARGQGGTF.

This clonotype showed up many times. The chain is built from TRBV5-1 and TRBJ2-7; D is unclear. CDR1 SGHRS and CDR2 YFSETQ come from the germline V gene. Trimming removed 0 bases at V and 5 bases at J, with 9 bases between. The CDR3 extends over 13 amino acids. The CDR3 coding sequence is TGCGCCAGCAGCTTGGGTTCCAGAGACGAGCAGTACTTC. Protein product: CASSLGSRDEQYF.

The V gene is TRBV6-1, the J gene TRBJ2-5; 11 bases fit TRBD2. V shed 11 bases and J 4 bases; nucleotides not matched to a gene: 15. The CDR3 runs to 16 residues. Germline V gene sequence: CDR1 MNHNS, CDR2 SASEGT. The chain's CDR3 is CAGWDSSGGAAETQYF. CDR3 in DNA: TGTGCCGGTTGGGATAGTAGCGGGGGGGCAGCAGAGACCCAGTACTTC.

This clonotype is medium-sized (0.01 to 0.1%) in the sample. The chain employs TRBV5-1 and TRBJ2-6, with 8 positions matching TRBD1. Germline assignment: CDR1 SGHRS and CDR2 YFSETQ. V lost 0 bases to trimming and J lost 12 bases; unmatched junction nucleotides: 8. The CDR3 runs to 15 residues. The chain's CDR3 is CASSLEWTGMGVLTF. In DNA, the CDR3 is TGCGCCAGCAGCTTGGAATGGACAGGGATGGGCGTCCTGACTTTC.

This CDR3 reads CASSQLGYEQFF. CDR3 sequence (DNA): TGTGCCAGCAGCCAACTAGGGTATGAGCAGTTCTTC. The chain couples TRBV7-2 to TRBJ2-1; TRBD2 is a possible D gene (5 bases). Trimming shortened V by 5 bases and J by 8 bases, and 10 bases separated the two germline ends. The CDR3 covers 12 residues. Germline loops: CDR1 SGHTA, CDR2 FQGNSA.

The J gene is TRBJ2-1, the V gene TRBV20-1; no definite D call. The CDR3 is made up of 13 amino acids. Per the germline V gene, CDR1 is DFQATT and CDR2 is SNEGSKA (reference sequence). The V and J ends lost 3 bases and 7 bases respectively, with 13 bases between them. The CDR3 coding sequence is TGCAGTGCTAGGGGTAGAGTTTCGAATGAGCAGTTCTTC. Its protein product is CSARGRVSNEQFF.

This clonotype has ten or more counts. The chain links TRBV5-1 to TRBJ1-1; 10 bases agree with TRBD1. Germline assignment: CDR1 SGHRS and CDR2 YFSETQ. The J segment lost 1 base and the V segment lost 0 bases, leaving 9 bases of the junction unmatched. The CDR3 is 18 residues long. CDR3 sequence reads: CASSLGRTGGVGNTEAFF. The CDR3 DNA reads as TGCGCCAGCAGCTTGGGACGGACAGGGGGAGTAGGGAACACTGAAGCTTTCTTT.

This chain uses TRBV5-1 with TRBJ2-3, with D tentatively TRBD2 (6 bases). Deletions cut 0 bases from V and 5 bases from J, with 10 bases between. Looked up from germline, CDR1 is SGHRS and CDR2 is YFSETQ. The CDR3 extends over 14 amino acids. This CDR3 reads CASSLGRGGDTQYF. The CDR3 bases are TGCGCCAGCAGCTTGGGGCGGGGCGGAGATACGCAGTATTTT.

The chain is built from TRBV7-2 and TRBJ1-6, with D unresolved. Per germline, CDR1 SGHTA and CDR2 FQGNSA. V gave up 4 bases and J gave up 13 bases, with 20 bases separating them. This CDR3 spans 15 amino acids. The CDR3 DNA follows: TGTGCCAGCAGCTCCCCGGGAGGGTCGGTCTCGCCCCTCCACTTT. This encodes CASSSPGGSVSPLHF.

The chain uses TRBV25-1 and TRBJ1-4; D possibly corresponds to TRBD1 (5 bases). V was clipped by 5 bases and J by 13 bases, with 11 bases between them. The CDR3 has 11 amino acids. Germline V gene sequence: CDR1 MGHDK, CDR2 SYGVNS. The CDR3 bases are TGTGCCAGCAGTTCCGGGACTGGACTGTTTTTT. It translates to CASSSGTGLFF.

The chain joins TRBV5-1 to TRBJ1-2, with D maybe TRBD1 (6 bases). The CDR3 length is 15 residues. The V gene's germline CDR1 is SGHRS and CDR2 YFSETQ. Trimming took off 0 bases at V and 9 bases at J, with 18 bases between the two ends. Written as DNA, the CDR3 is TGCGCCAGCAGCTTGGACCCCGCGGGGGCTGGGCGCTACACCTTC. Translated: CASSLDPAGAGRYTF.

This clonotype was counted only a few times. The chain joins TRBV28 to TRBJ2-7; no clear D gene. The CDR3 has 11 amino acids. V lost 5 bases and J 4 bases, leaving 6 bases between the germline ends. Germline-derived CDR1 and CDR2 are MDHEN and SYDVKM. CDR3 in DNA: TGTGCCAGCAGTCACCGGTACGAGCAGTACGTC. It yields the protein CASSHRYEQYV.

The chain employs TRBV7-2 and TRBJ1-1; D is ambiguous. Germline CDR1 reads SGHTA; CDR2 reads FQGNSA. The V and J ends lost 4 bases and 1 base respectively, with 19 bases between them. This CDR3 has 17 residues. CDR3: CASSSFGPGLWNTEAFF. The CDR3 DNA follows: TGTGCCAGCAGCTCTTTTGGGCCAGGCCTCTGGAACACTGAAGCTTTCTTT.

This clonotype occurred many times. DNA for the CDR3: TGTGCCTGGAGCCGACAGGGGTCCGGGGAGCTGTTTTTT. It specifies CAWSRQGSGELFF. The genes are TRBV30 and TRBJ2-2; 8 bases agree with TRBD1. Germline CDR1 GTSNPN, CDR2 SVGIG (reference sequence). V lost 3 bases, J lost 6 bases, and 3 bases stayed unmatched. CDR3 length: 13 residues. Combining the CDR3 with reference TRBV30 and TRBJ2-2 gives the whole variable domain SQTIHQWPATLVQPVGSPLSLECTVEGTSNPNLYWYRQAAGRGLQLLFYSVGIGQISSEVPQNLSASRPQDRQFILSSKKLLLSDSGFYLCAWSRQGSGELFFGEGSRLTVL.

In its sample, this clonotype was seen a few times. V is TRBV6-1 and J is TRBJ2-7; D gene ambiguous. The length of the CDR3 is 13 residues. The germline V gene has CDR1 MNHNS and CDR2 SASEGT. Trimming removed 3 bases at V and 2 bases at J, with 8 bases between. The chain's CDR3 is CASSERGAYEQYV. DNA for the CDR3: TGTGCCAGCAGTGAGAGAGGCGCCTACGAGCAGTACGTC.

The chain has TRBV2 and TRBJ1-5; D may be TRBD1 (5 bases). The V gene's germline CDR1 is SNHLY and CDR2 FYNNEI. This CDR3 region has 16 residues. V was cut by 6 bases and J by 0 bases, with 15 bases left in between. For the CDR3, the DNA is TGTGCCAGCAGAAGGGGATGGAGGTATAGCAATCAGCCCCAGCATTTT. Its protein product is CASRRGWRYSNQPQHF.

The V and J genes are TRBV7-8 and TRBJ1-6; 7 bases are shared with TRBD1. The V gene end was trimmed by 5 bases and the J gene end by 11 bases; junction bases not matched to a gene: 9. Germline V gene data show CDR1 as SGHVS and CDR2 as FQNEAQ. CDR3 length: 14 residues. The DNA for the CDR3 is TGTGCCAGCAGCCAGGGGGTCACCGTCGCACCCCTCCACTTT. Translation: CASSQGVTVAPLHF.

This sequence joins TRBV5-1 and TRBJ1-2, with TRBD1 matching 9 bases. Germline-derived CDR1 and CDR2 are SGHRS and YFSETQ. J lost 6 bases, V lost 2 bases, and 11 bases had no gene match. The CDR3 runs 16 residues. The CDR3 nucleotides read TGCGCCAGCAGCTTCCGGGACAGGGATGGATCGGATGGCTACACCTTC. Translating gives CASSFRDRDGSDGYTF.